This T cell receptor beta chain was recovered during a study of cytomegalovirus exposure and HLA in healthy donors. In regard to this clone: Its antigen is unidentified.

The donors were in the roughly 110-subject validation cohort, distinct from the roughly 600-subject first cohort. Study conclusions and caveats: Cytomegalovirus-associated status was assigned to roughly 160 TCR beta chains. CMV antigen specificity of a few CMV-associated chains was confirmed in vitro. Among TCR sequences, most were rare, though some public TCRs appeared in many donors.

The protocol was immunoSEQ multiplex PCR, while the TCRdb copy is restricted to in-frame clones and leaves out a portion. The table records about 250,000 clones, about 90% of them present only once. The V gene's germline CDR1 is SGHRS and CDR2 YFSETQ. The V gene lost 0 bases and the J gene lost 0 bases, with 4 bases spanning the gap. CDR3 size: 14 residues. This clonotype originated in a man younger than 30 in good health and CMV-seropositive. The chain links TRBV5-1 to TRBJ2-1; D ambiguous. Sequenced material: PBMCs. DNA for the CDR3: TGCGCCAGCAGCTTGGCGGCCTCCTACAATGAGCAGTTCTTC. It specifies CASSLAASYNEQFF.